This TCR beta chain was obtained from a study of molecular identifiers for immune sequencing clone quantification listed by TCRdb under 2018. As for the study more broadly: For a replicate experiment, RNA from around 20,000 or 100,000 naive CD8 T cells was divided into five aliquots, of which four were sequenced. This methods study benchmarked molecular-identifier clustering-based TCR repertoire sequencing (MIDCIRS) and TCR RNA copy counting, using CD8 T cells to do so.

A note on this clonotype: Its antigen remains undetermined. A much larger clonotype is one base distant, so this may be a read error.

The CDR3 numbers 11 residues from cysteine through phenylalanine. Here the CDR3 DNA is all that survives: 33 bases in frame from base 1. CDR1 and CDR2 were assigned from the germline V gene as SGHTA and FQGNSA. General findings and caveats noted by the study authors: In CMV-specific effector cells, clones with more than 20 RNA copies accounted for over 97% of molecules, whereas in naive cells such clones accounted for under 1%. Modeling gave around 2.7 recovered TCR RNA copies per cell versus 8 to 10 by digital PCR, implying about 30% capture efficiency. When barcode sub-clustering was omitted, TCR diversity was inflated by chimeric consensus sequences, with chimeras reaching as high as 47%. Even against a background of around 950,000 naive CD8 T cells, spiked-in Jurkat TCR RNA amounting to a single cell's worth was reported to be detectable. Highly expanded clone sizes could be underestimated if identical TCR molecules share a barcode. Naive libraries contained spiked-in Jurkat TCR RNA (around ten copies' worth), which is not part of the donor repertoire.

Naive CD8 T cell libraries were made from 20,000 to 1,000,000 sorted cells using 10%, 30% or 50% of purified RNA. Naive CD8 T cells were FACS-sorted as CD8+CD4-CCR7+CD45RA+ on a BD FACSAria II into RLT Plus buffer. Detection sensitivity was tested by spiking Jurkat RNA equal to ten TCR copies' worth into samples containing roughly 19,000-1,100,000 naive CD8 T cells. Enrichment of CD8 T cells was done with RosetteSep CD8+ T Cell Enrichment Cocktail plus Ficoll-Paque, and ACK red cell lysis came afterward. Libraries were built with PCR. The sequencer listed for this sample is NextSeq 500. Bulk TCR libraries were prepared as previously described, using TCR primers listed in Table S5. The Qiagen AllPrep DNA/RNA kit was used to purify total RNA. Before any analysis, reads coming from multiple sequencing runs of the same library were combined into one pool. In the source study's methods: Reads were retained only if their TCR constant sequence matched exactly, and those retained reads were trimmed to 150 nt and grouped according to their 12-nt molecular barcodes. Reads within each barcode group were sub-clustered using a 15% Levenshtein threshold, and quality-weighted consensus sequences were constructed for each RNA molecule. Non-functional sequences were removed, as were lower-count sequences one edit away from another. On the basis of fitting two negative binomial distributions, barcode sub-clusters with fewer than 20% of the maximum read count were discarded. TCRdb passed the public sequencing reads through fastp at Q25 and MiXCR, retaining productive beta sequences. Identical CDR3 protein sequences are pooled into one entry, listed with their most common genes and DNA. The V and J calls were not made by the authors but by TCRdb's processing. The sample table contains 53,000 or so distinct CDR3 sequences; only one count was recorded for about a third of them. 3% to 4% of the sample goes to the ten largest clones.

The V and J genes are TRBV7-2 and TRBJ2-7; the D match is possibly TRBD1 or TRBD2, with 5 bases aligned in each. The origin of this receptor is a human donor in good health. Some libraries in this study had Jurkat cell RNA spiked in. Sample: naive CD8+ T cells from blood, with Jurkat cell RNA spiked in. The cell subset or site label here, explained by the study, means: FACS-sorted CD8+CD4-CCR7+CD45RA+ naive T cells. The CDR3 protein sequence reads: CASSWGYGQYF. The nucleotide sequence is TGTGCCAGCAGCTGGGGGTACGGGCAGTACTTC.